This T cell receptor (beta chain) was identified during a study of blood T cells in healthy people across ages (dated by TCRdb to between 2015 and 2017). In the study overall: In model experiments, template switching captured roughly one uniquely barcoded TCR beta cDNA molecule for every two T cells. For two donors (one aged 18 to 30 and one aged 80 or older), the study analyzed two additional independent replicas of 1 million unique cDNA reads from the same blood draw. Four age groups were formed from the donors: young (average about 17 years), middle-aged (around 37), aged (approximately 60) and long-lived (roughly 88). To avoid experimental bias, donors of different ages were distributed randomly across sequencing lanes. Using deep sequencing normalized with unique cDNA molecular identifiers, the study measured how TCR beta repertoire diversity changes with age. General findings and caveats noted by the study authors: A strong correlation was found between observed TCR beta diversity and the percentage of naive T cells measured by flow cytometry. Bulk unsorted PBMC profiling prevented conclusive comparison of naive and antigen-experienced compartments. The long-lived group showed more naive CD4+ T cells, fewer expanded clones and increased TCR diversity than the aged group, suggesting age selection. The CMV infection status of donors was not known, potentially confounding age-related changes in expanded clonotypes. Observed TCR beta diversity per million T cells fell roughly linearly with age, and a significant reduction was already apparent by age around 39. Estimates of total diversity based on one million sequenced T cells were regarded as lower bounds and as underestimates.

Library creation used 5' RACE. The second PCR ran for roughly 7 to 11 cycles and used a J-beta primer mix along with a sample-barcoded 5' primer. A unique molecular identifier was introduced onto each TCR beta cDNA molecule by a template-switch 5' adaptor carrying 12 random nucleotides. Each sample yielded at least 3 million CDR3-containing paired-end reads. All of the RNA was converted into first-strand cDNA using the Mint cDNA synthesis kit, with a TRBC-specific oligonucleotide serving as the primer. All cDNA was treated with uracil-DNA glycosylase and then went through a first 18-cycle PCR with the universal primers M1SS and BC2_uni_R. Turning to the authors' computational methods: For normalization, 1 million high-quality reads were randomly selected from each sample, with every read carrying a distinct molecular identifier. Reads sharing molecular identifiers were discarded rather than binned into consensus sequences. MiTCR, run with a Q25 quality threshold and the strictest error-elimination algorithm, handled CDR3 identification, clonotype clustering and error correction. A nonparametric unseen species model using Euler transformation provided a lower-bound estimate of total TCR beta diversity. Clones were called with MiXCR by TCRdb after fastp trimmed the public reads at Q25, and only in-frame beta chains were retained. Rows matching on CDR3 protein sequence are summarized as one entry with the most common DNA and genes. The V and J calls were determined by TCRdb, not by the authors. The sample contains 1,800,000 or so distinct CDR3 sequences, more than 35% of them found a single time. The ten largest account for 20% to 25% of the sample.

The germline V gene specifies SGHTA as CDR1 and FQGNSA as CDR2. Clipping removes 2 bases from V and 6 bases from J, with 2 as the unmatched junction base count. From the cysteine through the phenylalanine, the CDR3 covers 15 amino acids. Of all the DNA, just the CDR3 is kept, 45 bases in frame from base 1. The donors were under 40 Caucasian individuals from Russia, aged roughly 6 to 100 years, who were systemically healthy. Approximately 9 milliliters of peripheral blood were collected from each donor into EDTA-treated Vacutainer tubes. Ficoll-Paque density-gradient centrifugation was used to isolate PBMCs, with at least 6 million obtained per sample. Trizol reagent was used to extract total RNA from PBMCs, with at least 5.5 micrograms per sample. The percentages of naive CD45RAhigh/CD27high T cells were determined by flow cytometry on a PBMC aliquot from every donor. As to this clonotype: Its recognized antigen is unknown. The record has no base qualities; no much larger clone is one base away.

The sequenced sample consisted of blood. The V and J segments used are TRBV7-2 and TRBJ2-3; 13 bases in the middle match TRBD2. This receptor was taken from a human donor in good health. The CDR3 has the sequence CASSLLLAGGDTQYF. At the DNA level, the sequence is TGTGCCAGCAGCTTACTACTAGCGGGGGGGGATACGCAGTATTTT.